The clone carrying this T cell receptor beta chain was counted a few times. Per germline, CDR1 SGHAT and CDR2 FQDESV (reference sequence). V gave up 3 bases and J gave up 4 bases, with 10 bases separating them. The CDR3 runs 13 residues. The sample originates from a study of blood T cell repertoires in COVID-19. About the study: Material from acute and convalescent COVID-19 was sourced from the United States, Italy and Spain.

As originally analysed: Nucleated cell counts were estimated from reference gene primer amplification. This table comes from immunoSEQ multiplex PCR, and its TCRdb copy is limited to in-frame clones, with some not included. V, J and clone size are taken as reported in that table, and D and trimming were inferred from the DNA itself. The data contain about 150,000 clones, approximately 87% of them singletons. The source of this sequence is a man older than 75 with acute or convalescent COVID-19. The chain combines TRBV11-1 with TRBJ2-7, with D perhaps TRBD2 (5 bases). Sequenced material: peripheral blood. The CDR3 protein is CASSFRSGYEQYF. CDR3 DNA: TGTGCCAGCAGCTTTAGGAGCGGATACGAGCAGTACTTC.